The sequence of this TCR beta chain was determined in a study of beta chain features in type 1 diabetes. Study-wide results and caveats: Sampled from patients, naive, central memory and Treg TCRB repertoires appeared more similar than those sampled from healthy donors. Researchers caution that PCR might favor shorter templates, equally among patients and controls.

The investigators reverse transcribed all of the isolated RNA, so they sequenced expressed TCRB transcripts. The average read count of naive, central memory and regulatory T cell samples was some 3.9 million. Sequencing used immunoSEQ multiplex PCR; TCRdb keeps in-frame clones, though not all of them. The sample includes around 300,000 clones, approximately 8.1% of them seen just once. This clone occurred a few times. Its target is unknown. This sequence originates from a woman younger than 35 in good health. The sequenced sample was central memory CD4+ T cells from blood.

CDR3 coding DNA: TGTGCCAGCAGCTCCTATGGGTACGAGCAGTACTTC. It yields the protein CASSSYGYEQYF. The chain uses TRBV7-2 and TRBJ2-7; D not resolved. The length of the CDR3 is 12 residues. V was pared by 4 bases and J by 4 bases, with 8 bases between. Germline V gene sequence: CDR1 SGHTA, CDR2 FQGNSA.